Listed below are T cell receptor beta chains from one sample, sequenced in a study of cytomegalovirus exposure and HLA in healthy donors. The protocol was immunoSEQ multiplex PCR, while the TCRdb copy is restricted to in-frame clones and leaves out a portion. The sample lists fewer than 95,000 clones; 84% were seen once. Sequenced material: PBMCs. These receptors came from a woman between 18 and 30 years old in good health and CMV-seropositive. CDR3s include the opening cysteine and the closing phenylalanine or tryptophan. D genes are given only for firm matches. Expanded clones are given a class, and other clones once, few, many or no size at all.

j_gene,len,v_gene,d_gene,abundance,CDR3nt,CDR3aa
TRBJ2-1,16,TRBV18,.,.,TGTGCCAGCTCACACGGACTGCGGGGGCCATACAATGAGCAGTTCTTC,CASSHGLRGPYNEQFF
TRBJ1-1,14,TRBV9,.,few,TGTGCCAGCAGCGTAGGTCCAGGGAAGACTGAAGCTTTCTTT,CASSVGPGKTEAFF
TRBJ1-1,14,TRBV27,TRBD1,.,TGTGCCAGCAGTCCCGGACAGGGAGGGACTGAAGCTTTCTTT,CASSPGQGGTEAFF
TRBJ1-5,12,TRBV28,.,.,TGTGCCAGTACAACAAGCAATCAGCCCCAGCATTTT,CASTTSNQPQHF
TRBJ1-2,14,TRBV16,TRBD1,few,TGTGCCAGCAGTCGCGGACAGGTGCTCTATGGCTACACCTTC,CASSRGQVLYGYTF
TRBJ1-1,13,TRBV7-9,.,.,TGTGCCAGCAGCTTACCAGGGAACACTGAAGCTTTCTTT,CASSLPGNTEAFF
TRBJ2-1,15,TRBV6-6,TRBD2,.,TGTGCCAGCATGGTCGGGGGGGGCTCCTACAATGAGCAGTTCTTC,CASMVGGGSYNEQFF
TRBJ1-4,15,TRBV27,.,.,TGTGCCAGCAGTCTTAAGGGGCTGGGTAATGAAAAACTGTTTTTT,CASSLKGLGNEKLFF
TRBJ2-7,15,TRBV6-1,TRBD1,.,TGTGCCAGCAATCTTGGGACAGGGGCCAACTACGAGCAGTACTTC,CASNLGTGANYEQYF
TRBJ2-3,15,TRBV10-3,TRBD2,once,TGTGCCATCAACCCTGGACTAGCGGCCACAGATACGCAGTATTTT,CAINPGLAATDTQYF
TRBJ1-1,12,TRBV2,.,.,TGTGCCACCGGGGGGGAGAACACTGAAGCTTTCTTT,CATGGENTEAFF
TRBJ2-5,15,TRBV11-2,.,once,TGTGCCAGCAGCTTCGGGCAGGGGTACCAAGAGACCCAGTACTTC,CASSFGQGYQETQYF
TRBJ2-3,14,TRBV5-1,TRBD2,.,TGCGCCAGCAGGGCGGGGGGGGCCACAGATACGCAGTATTTT,CASRAGGATDTQYF
TRBJ2-7,16,TRBV18,.,.,TGTGCCAGCTCACCACCGGGAGGCGGTCGCTCCTACGAGCAGTACTTC,CASSPPGGGRSYEQYF
TRBJ1-5,13,TRBV4-1,.,.,TGCGCCAGCAGCCAAGGCGGCAATCAGCCCCAGCATTTT,CASSQGGNQPQHF
TRBJ2-3,14,TRBV5-4,TRBD2,.,TGTGCCAGCAGCTTAGCGACTAGCCCAGATACGCAGTATTTT,CASSLATSPDTQYF
TRBJ1-1,14,TRBV13,.,.,TGTGCCAGCAGCTTCTGGCGGGGGAACACTGAAGCTTTCTTT,CASSFWRGNTEAFF
TRBJ1-6,14,TRBV7-3,.,once,TGTGCCAGCAGCCCCCGGGGGGATAATTCACCCCTCCACTTT,CASSPRGDNSPLHF
TRBJ1-6,16,TRBV6-1,.,.,TGTGCCAGCAGTGAGCCCGAAATGACAGTTAATTCACCCCTCCACTTT,CASSEPEMTVNSPLHF
TRBJ1-1,16,TRBV15,.,.,TGTGCCACCAGCAGAGATGCAGGGACACCCAACACTGAAGCTTTCTTT,CATSRDAGTPNTEAFF
TRBJ1-5,17,TRBV11-3,.,.,TGTGCCAGCAGCTTAGATCTGGGAGGAAGTCGCAATCAGCCCCAGCATTTT,CASSLDLGGSRNQPQHF
TRBJ2-7,12,TRBV6-1,.,.,TGTGCCAGCTGGAGGGTAGGGTACGAGCAGTACTTC,CASWRVGYEQYF
TRBJ2-2,15,TRBV10-3,TRBD1,.,TGTGCCATCAGTGCGGGACAGGGAAACACCGGGGAGCTGTTTTTT,CAISAGQGNTGELFF
TRBJ1-1,14,TRBV27,.,once,TGTGCCAGCAGTTTATCCTACCTTGACACTGAAGCTTTCTTT,CASSLSYLDTEAFF
TRBJ2-1,11,TRBV13,.,.,TGTGCCAGCAGCATCAGGGATGAGCAGTTCTTC,CASSIRDEQFF
TRBJ1-3,15,TRBV4-2,.,.,TGTGCCAGCAGCCAAATCGGACGGGGTAGAAACACCATATATTTT,CASSQIGRGRNTIYF
TRBJ1-3,16,TRBV7-6,TRBD1,.,TGTGCCAGCAGCTCCGAACAGGGGGCGGGTGGAAACACCATATATTTT,CASSSEQGAGGNTIYF
TRBJ1-5,13,TRBV7-9,.,.,TGTGCCAGCAGCCCCACGGGGGATCAGCCCCAGCATTTT,CASSPTGDQPQHF
TRBJ2-7,16,TRBV4-3,.,once,TGCGCCAGCAGCCAAGATCTGGGGCAGGGAAGGGGCGAGCAGTACTTC,CASSQDLGQGRGEQYF
TRBJ1-2,13,TRBV5-6,.,.,TGTGCCAGCAGCTTGGCGGGGATGGGTGGCTACACCTTC,CASSLAGMGGYTF